The 6 T cell receptor beta chains presented below share a single source sample, sequenced in a study of cytomegalovirus exposure and HLA in healthy donors. The PCR used 60 Vbeta and 13 Jbeta primers. Profiling relied on immunoSEQ multiplex PCR, and the TCRdb table lists in-frame clones only, not all of them. The sample contains 100,000 to 150,000 clones, more than 75% of which appear only once. The sample comprised PBMCs. The receptors here all came from a woman in her fifties or sixties in good health and CMV-seropositive.

Only one count was recorded for this clone. The V gene is TRBV7-6, the J gene TRBJ2-7, with D possibly matching TRBD2 (5 bases). The CDR3 runs 14 residues. Looked up from germline, CDR1 is SGHVS and CDR2 is FNYEAQ. The ends were cut back, 2 bases at V and 7 bases at J, with 15 bases in the middle. The CDR3 sequence is CASSLSTAVQEQYF. Written as DNA, the CDR3 is TGTGCCAGCAGCTTAAGTACAGCGGTGCAGGAGCAGTACTTC.

This clone has just a few counts. The rearrangement joins TRBV19 to TRBJ2-6; D possibly corresponds to TRBD1 (5 bases). The V end lost 4 bases, the J end lost 4 bases, and 17 bases lay between the germline ends. Looked up from germline, CDR1 is LNHDA and CDR2 is SQIVND (reference sequence). This CDR3 comprises 17 residues. In nucleotides, the CDR3 is TGTGCCAGTAGTACAGGGCCGATAGCTCTCGGGGCCAACGTCCTGACTTTC. Amino acids: CASSTGPIALGANVLTF.

The V and J genes are TRBV4-1 and TRBJ1-4; 7 bases fit TRBD1. The J segment lost 2 bases and the V segment lost 0 bases, leaving 12 bases of the junction unmatched. The CDR3 is 19 residues long. Looked up from germline, CDR1 is MGHRA and CDR2 is YSYEKL. This CDR3 is CASSQDSSPLGGTNEKLFF. Written as DNA, the CDR3 is TGCGCCAGCAGCCAAGATAGTAGCCCCCTAGGGGGCACTAATGAAAAACTGTTTTTT.

V gene TRBV4-1 combines with J gene TRBJ1-1; tentatively, D is TRBD1 (6 bases). The V and J ends lost 0 bases and 1 base respectively, with 12 bases between them. The germline CDR1 and CDR2 sequences are MGHRA and YSYEKL. The CDR3 loop spans 16 amino acids. CDR3 region: CASSQDIEGENTEAFF. CDR3 DNA sequence: TGCGCCAGCAGCCAAGATATTGAGGGGGAGAACACTGAAGCTTTCTTT.

This chain connects TRBV11-3 to TRBJ1-1; no reliable D call. Trimming pared 7 bases from V and 3 bases from J, leaving 15 bases between. The CDR3 is made up of 14 amino acids. In germline, CDR1 is SGHNT, CDR2 YENEEA. The CDR3 sequence is CASTLVVGDTEAFF. DNA for the CDR3: TGTGCCAGCACCCTCGTCGTGGGAGACACTGAAGCTTTCTTT.

V is TRBV5-8 and J is TRBJ2-7; 10 bases line up with TRBD2. J was trimmed by 2 bases and V by 3 bases; bases with no gene match: 5. This CDR3 has 15 amino acids. Germline loops: CDR1 SGHTS, CDR2 YDEGEE. The CDR3 loop is CASSWRLAGAYEQYF. The CDR3 DNA reads as TGTGCCAGCAGCTGGAGGCTAGCGGGAGCCTACGAGCAGTACTTC.